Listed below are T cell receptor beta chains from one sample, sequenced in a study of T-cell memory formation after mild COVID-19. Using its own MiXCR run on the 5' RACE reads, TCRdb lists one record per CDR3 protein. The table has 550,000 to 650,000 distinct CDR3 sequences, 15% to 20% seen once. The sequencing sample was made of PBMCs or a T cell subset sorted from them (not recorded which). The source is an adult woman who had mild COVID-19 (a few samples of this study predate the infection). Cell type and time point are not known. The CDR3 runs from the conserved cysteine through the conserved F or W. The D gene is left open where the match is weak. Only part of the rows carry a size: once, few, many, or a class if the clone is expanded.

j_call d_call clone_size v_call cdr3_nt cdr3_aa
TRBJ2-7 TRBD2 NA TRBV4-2 TGTGCCAGCGGACGGGGACTAGCGGGAGCGTACGAGCAGTACTTC CASGRGLAGAYEQYF
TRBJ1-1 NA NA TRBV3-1 TGTGCCAGCCAGCCGCGACCCAACACTGAAGCTTTCTTT CASQPRPNTEAFF
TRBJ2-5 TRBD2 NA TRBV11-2 TGTGCCAGCAGCCTAACGACTAGCGAGGCCCAGTACTTC CASSLTTSEAQYF
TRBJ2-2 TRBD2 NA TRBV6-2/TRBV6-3 TGTGCCAGCAGTCAAACTAGCGGGAGCGCCACCGGGGAGCTGTTTTTT CASSQTSGSATGELFF
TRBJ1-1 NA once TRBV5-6 TGTGCCAGAAGCTCCGGGAGATACACTGAAGCTTTCTTT CARSSGRYTEAFF
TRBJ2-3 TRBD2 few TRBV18 TGTGCCAGCTCACCACTCTCTCACGGGAGGACCTCAGATACGCAGTATTTT CASSPLSHGRTSDTQYF
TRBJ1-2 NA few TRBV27 TGTGCCAGCAGCCATTACGGGGGGGCCTCCGACTATGGCTACACCTTC CASSHYGGASDYGYTF
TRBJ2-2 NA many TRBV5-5 TGTGCCAGCAGCTCACCCAGCCGGGGGCGAAACACCGGGGAGCTGTTTTTT CASSSPSRGRNTGELFF
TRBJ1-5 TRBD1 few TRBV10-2 TGCGCCAGCAGTCATAGGACAGGGCCGGGTCAGCCCCAGCATTTT CASSHRTGPGQPQHF
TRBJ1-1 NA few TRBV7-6 TGTGCCAGCAGCTTAGGCGAGGCAACTGAAGCTTTCTTT CASSLGEATEAFF
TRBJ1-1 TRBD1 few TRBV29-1 TGCAGCGTTGTGACAGGGCGAGGTGCTTTCTTT CSVVTGRGAFF
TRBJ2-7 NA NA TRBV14 TGTGCCAGCAGCCGGACGGATGTAGAGCAGTACTTC CASSRTDVEQYF
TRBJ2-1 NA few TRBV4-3 TGCGCCAGCAGCCAAGATCAGGCAGGGTTCTACAATGAGCAGTTCTTC CASSQDQAGFYNEQFF
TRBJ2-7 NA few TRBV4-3 TGCGCCAGCAGCCAAGACCGCCAGGTTCTCTACGAGCAGTACTTC CASSQDRQVLYEQYF
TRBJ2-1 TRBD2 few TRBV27 TGTGCCAGCAGTTTCCTACTAGCGGGGCGGTACAATGAGCAGTTCTTC CASSFLLAGRYNEQFF
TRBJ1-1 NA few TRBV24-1 TGTGCCACCAGTGATACCAAAGGGGTCCTGAACACTGAAGCTTTCTTT CATSDTKGVLNTEAFF
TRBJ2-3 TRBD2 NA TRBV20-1 TGCAGTGCTAGATCATGGCGGGAGAGCACAGATACGCAGTATTTT CSARSWRESTDTQYF
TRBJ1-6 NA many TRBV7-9 TGTGCCAGCAGTTCGGGGGTGCGAACCCTCCACTTT CASSSGVRTLHF
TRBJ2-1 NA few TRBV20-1 TGCAGTGCTCCTCGGGGCCGGAGCTCCTACAATGAGCAGTTCTTC CSAPRGRSSYNEQFF
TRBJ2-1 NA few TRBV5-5 TGTGCCAGCAGCTTGCCGCCCAATGAGCAGTTCTTC CASSLPPNEQFF
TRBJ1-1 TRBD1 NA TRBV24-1 TGTGCCACCAGTGATGGTCAGGGGGCTGAGGCTGAAGCTTTCTTT CATSDGQGAEAEAFF
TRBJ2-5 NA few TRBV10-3 TGTGCCATCAGTGGGGACGTTGAAGAGACCCAGTACTTC CAISGDVEETQYF